This TCR beta chain was captured in a study of spatial heterogeneity in lung cancer. Study-wide background: Beta-chain sequences consistently outnumbered alpha-chain sequences in detection. Study-level points and caveats: Blood carried ubiquitous expanded tumor TCRs more at resection than follow-up.

Unique molecular identifiers, one per molecule, were present on every TCR cDNA molecule. In TCRdb, the 5' RACE reads were re-called with MiXCR into one record per CDR3 protein. The sample lists 90,000 to 95,000 distinct CDR3 sequences, approximately 12% occurring once. The time point denotes: sample taken at primary tumor resection. Whole RNA from tumor, nontumor lung or frozen PBMC was sequenced unsorted. There are 14 residues in the CDR3. From germline, CDR1 is LGHDT and CDR2 YNNKEL (reference sequence). Trimming took 6 bases from V and 1 from J, leaving 11 bases between them. Details on this clonotype: The antigen remains unidentified.

The chain uses TRBV3-1 and TRBJ2-3; D not certain. The receptor was derived from a male donor with early-stage non-small cell lung cancer. The sample consisted of PBMCs, taken at surgery. CDR3 in DNA: TGTGCCAGCAGACGCTCGGACGGCACAGATACGCAGTATTTT. It codes for CASRRSDGTDTQYF.